These 21 T cell receptor beta chains were sequenced from one sample in a study of CD8 T cells in ankylosing spondylitis. General study points: What seemed typical of ankylosing spondylitis blood was a TCR beta motif built from 8 or 9 highly homologous variants.

TCRdb ran MiXCR on the 5' RACE reads and lists one entry per CDR3 protein. This table holds about 330,000 distinct CDR3 sequences, roughly 8% found once. Antigen specificity for these receptors is unknown. Material: blood, either unsorted or a sorted T cell fraction (not recorded which). The receptors were sampled from a male donor with ankylosing spondylitis.

This clonotype occurred a few times. This rearrangement joins TRBV4-3 to TRBJ1-1, with a weak D call TRBD1 (5 bases). V was clipped by 3 bases and J by 1 base, with 12 bases between them. Germline loops: CDR1 LGHNA, CDR2 YSLEER. The CDR3 is 15 amino acids. The CDR3 sequence is CASSQRGARNTEAFF. In nucleotides, the CDR3 is TGCGCCAGCAGCCAGCGGGGCGCGAGGAACACTGAAGCTTTCTTT.

This clonotype occurred a few times. V and J are TRBV9 and TRBJ2-1, with 14 bases identical to TRBD2. Per the germline V gene, CDR1 is SGDLS and CDR2 is YYNGEE. J gave up 6 bases and V 4 bases, and 6 bases lay outside the gene matches. This CDR3 has 16 amino acids. This CDR3 reads CASSPGLAGVFNEQFF. CDR3 coding DNA: TGTGCCAGCAGCCCGGGACTAGCGGGAGTCTTCAATGAGCAGTTCTTC.

The table lists this clonotype with many counts. The chain links TRBV28 to TRBJ1-2, with 8 bases matching TRBD1. V trimming: 5 bases; J trimming: 12 bases; junction bases outside the gene matches: 14. Germline V gives CDR1 MDHEN, CDR2 SYDVKM. The CDR3 is 14 amino acids. The CDR3: CASSLLQGVGFHTF. CDR3 bases: TGTGCCAGCAGTCTCCTACAGGGGGTGGGATTCCACACCTTC.

In its sample, this clonotype was seen many times. The chain combines TRBV11-2 with TRBJ1-1; the D gene is possibly TRBD1 (5 bases). The germline V gene encodes CDR1 SGHAT and CDR2 FQNNGV. This CDR3 is 14 amino acids long. The V and J ends lost 1 base and 3 bases respectively, with 9 bases between them. The CDR3 loop reads CASSLVPGDTEAFF. CDR3 DNA: TGTGCCAGCAGCTTAGTTCCGGGGGACACTGAAGCTTTCTTT.

The chain carries TRBV24-1 and TRBJ2-3; 7 positions agree with TRBD1. CDR1 KGHDR and CDR2 SFDVKD come from the germline V gene. J lost 0 bases, V lost 2 bases, and 4 bases had no gene match. This CDR3 contains 16 residues. The CDR3 coding sequence is TGTGCCACCAGTGATTCGAAGACAGGGAGCACAGATACGCAGTATTTT. This codes for CATSDSKTGSTDTQYF.

The chain recombines TRBV7-9 with TRBJ1-1; 7 bases are a match to TRBD1. In germline, CDR1 is SEHNR, CDR2 FQNEAQ (reference sequence). The CDR3 contains 15 residues. The ends lost 2 bases at V and 1 base at J; junction bases unmatched: 4. CDR3 coding DNA: TGTGCCAGCAGCTTAAGGGGGCCAACGAACACTGAAGCTTTCTTT. This codes for CASSLRGPTNTEAFF.

This clonotype was seen at least ten times. DNA of the CDR3: TGCGCCAGCAGCTTCCAAAACTCGAACACTGAAGCTTTCTTT. This gives the protein CASSFQNSNTEAFF. The V gene is TRBV5-1, the J gene TRBJ1-1; D unresolved. The CDR3 totals 14 residues. Germline V gene lookup returns CDR1 SGHRS and CDR2 YFSETQ. The germline V and J ends were trimmed by 2 bases and 1 base, with 9 bases remaining between them.

The sample holds many counts of this clonotype. The chain recombines TRBV7-9 with TRBJ1-5; tentatively, D is TRBD1 (5 bases). The CDR3 totals 14 residues. Germline values: CDR1 SEHNR, CDR2 FQNEAQ (reference sequence). Trimming stripped 0 bases from V and 5 bases from J, with 8 bases between. This CDR3 reads CASSLAGGHQPQHF. In DNA, the CDR3 is TGTGCCAGCAGCTTAGCGGGGGGACATCAGCCCCAGCATTTT. Variable domain in full (rest from reference TRBV7-9 and TRBJ1-5): DTGVSQNPRHKITKRGQNVTFRCDPISEHNRLYWYRQTLGQGPEFLTYFQNEAQLEKSRLLSDRFSAERPKGSFSTLEIQRTEQGDSAMYLCASSLAGGHQPQHFGDGTRLSIL.

V usage is TRBV20-1 and J usage is TRBJ2-3, with TRBD2 as a possible D gene (6 bases). Trimming removed 1 base at V and 4 bases at J, with 24 bases between. The V gene's germline CDR1 is DFQATT and CDR2 SNEGSKA (reference sequence). This CDR3 is 18 amino acids long. DNA for the CDR3: TGCAGTGCTAGAGGTGCCGGGTCCGGGAGACTAAGTGCAGATACGCAGTATTTT. Protein product: CSARGAGSGRLSADTQYF.

The chain employs TRBV18 and TRBJ1-3; 7 nucleotides match TRBD1. CDR1 KGHSH and CDR2 LQKENI come from the germline V gene. This CDR3 has 14 amino acids. J lost 2 bases, V lost 3 bases, and 1 base had no gene match. The CDR3 is CASSPRGPGNTIYF. For the CDR3, the DNA is TGTGCCAGCTCACCTAGGGGGCCTGGAAACACCATATATTTT.

The chain combines TRBV5-5 with TRBJ1-5; the D is unclear. In germline, CDR1 is SGHKS, CDR2 YYEKEE (reference sequence). The germline V and J ends were trimmed by 0 bases and 0 bases, with 7 bases remaining between them. The CDR3 is 15 amino acids. CDR3 in amino acids: CASSLDIPSNQPQHF. In DNA, the CDR3 is TGTGCCAGCAGCTTGGACATACCTAGCAATCAGCCCCAGCATTTT.

This clonotype has ten or more counts. The V gene is TRBV6-1, the J gene TRBJ1-6; D remains unclear. V gave up 4 bases and J gave up 9 bases, with 16 bases separating them. CDR3 length equals 15 residues. The V gene's germline CDR1 is MNHNS and CDR2 SASEGT. CDR3 sequence reads: CASSVNDGRRSPLHF. The CDR3 DNA sequence: TGTGCCAGCAGTGTGAATGACGGGAGGCGTTCACCCCTCCACTTT.

The CDR3 sequence: CASSLGTRNEQFF. CDR3 nucleotides: TGTGCCAGCAGCTTGGGGACTAGGAATGAGCAGTTCTTC. The rearrangement links TRBV13 to TRBJ2-1, with 8 bases identical to TRBD2. CDR3 length: 13 amino acids. J was trimmed by 7 bases and V by 3 bases; bases with no gene match: 2. Germline CDR1 and CDR2: PRHDT and FYEKMQ (reference sequence). Variable domain in full (rest from reference TRBV13 and TRBJ2-1): AAGVIQSPRHLIKEKRETATLKCYPIPRHDTVYWYQQGPGQDPQFLISFYEKMQSDKGSIPDRFSAQQFSDYHSELNMSSLELGDSALYFCASSLGTRNEQFFGPGTRLTVL.

The V gene is TRBV3-1, the J gene TRBJ1-4, with TRBD1 as a possible D gene (5 bases). Germline assignment: CDR1 LGHDT and CDR2 YNNKEL (reference sequence). Trimming removed 1 base at V and 8 bases at J, with 8 bases between. The CDR3 contains 13 residues. The CDR3 nucleotides read TGTGCCAGCAGCCAAGGTCACAGGGAAAAACTGTTTTTT. It yields the protein CASSQGHREKLFF. Full variable domain (missing parts from reference TRBV3-1 and TRBJ1-4): DTAVSQTPKYLVTQMGNDKSIKCEQNLGHDTMYWYKQDSKKFLKIMFSYNNKELIINETVPNRFSPKSPDKAHLNLHINSLELGDSAVYFCASSQGHREKLFFGSGTQLSVL.

This clonotype appeared a few times. CDR3: CASGFRVRWSDVQGAGNTEAFF. The CDR3 bases are TGTGCTAGTGGTTTTAGAGTGAGATGGTCAGACGTACAAGGTGCGGGAAACACTGAAGCTTTCTTT. The chain combines TRBV12-5 with TRBJ1-1, with D uncertain. Germline-derived CDR1 and CDR2 are LGHNT and FRNRAP. The V end lost 3 bases, the J end lost 2 bases, and 34 bases lay between the germline ends. The CDR3 is 22 residues long.

This clonotype was observed a handful of times. The J gene is TRBJ2-2, the V gene TRBV19; no reliable D call. The CDR3 is 14 amino acids. CDR1 and CDR2 (germline): LNHDA, SQIVND (reference sequence). Trimming pared 1 base from V and 4 bases from J, leaving 7 bases between. The CDR3 DNA sequence: TGTGCCAGTAGTATAGGGCAGTTCACCGGGGAGCTGTTTTTT. This encodes CASSIGQFTGELFF.

V gene TRBV3-1 combines with J gene TRBJ1-1; D remains unclear. The CDR3 has 14 residues. V was shortened by 5 bases and J by 1 base, with 11 bases between the two germline ends. CDR1 is LGHDT, CDR2 YNNKEL, per germline (reference sequence). As DNA, the CDR3 is TGTGCCAGCAGCGGAGCGCGGGAGAACACTGAAGCTTTCTTT. Translating gives CASSGARENTEAFF.

This chain uses TRBV7-8 with TRBJ2-7, with a tentative D call TRBD2 (6 bases). CDR3 length: 15 amino acids. Trimming removed 0 bases at V and 3 bases at J, with 12 bases between. Germline V CDR1 and CDR2: SGHVS, FQNEAQ. CDR3 sequence: CASSLARRGSYEQYF. CDR3 DNA: TGTGCCAGCAGCTTAGCGAGGCGGGGCAGCTACGAGCAGTACTTC.

This clonotype showed up just a few times. The rearrangement links TRBV5-1 to TRBJ2-7, with a possible D match to TRBD1 (5 bases). The CDR3 sequence is 13 residues long. Germline CDR1 and CDR2: SGHRS and YFSETQ. Trimming removed 7 bases from V and 3 bases from J, with 14 bases in between. The CDR3 DNA reads TGCGCCAGCTACATACACAGGAGCTACGAGCAGTACTTC. Residues: CASYIHRSYEQYF. The full variable domain, rest sourced from reference TRBV5-1 and TRBJ2-7, is KAGVTQTPRYLIKTRGQQVTLSCSPISGHRSVSWYQQTPGQGLQFLFEYFSETQRNKGNFPGRFSGRQFSNSRSEMNVSTLELGDSALYLCASYIHRSYEQYFGPGTRLTVT.

This clonotype turned up a few times. The chain recombines TRBV4-1 with TRBJ2-7; 10 bases are a match to TRBD2. V lost 1 base to trimming and J lost 12 bases; unmatched junction nucleotides: 3. The CDR3 loop spans 12 amino acids. Germline V gene sequence: CDR1 MGHRA, CDR2 YSYEKL. The CDR3 region is CASSQVAGGPYF. DNA of the CDR3: TGCGCCAGCAGCCAAGTAGCGGGAGGTCCGTACTTC.

The chain has TRBV9 and TRBJ1-2; D is ambiguous. CDR1 and CDR2 (germline): SGDLS, YYNGEE. Between the trimmed V and J ends, which lost 3 bases and 5 bases, there was a span of 14 bases. The CDR3 consists of 14 residues. Written as DNA, the CDR3 is TGTGCCAGCAGCGAGGGAATTGGAGGGTATGGCTACACCTTC. Translated: CASSEGIGGYGYTF.